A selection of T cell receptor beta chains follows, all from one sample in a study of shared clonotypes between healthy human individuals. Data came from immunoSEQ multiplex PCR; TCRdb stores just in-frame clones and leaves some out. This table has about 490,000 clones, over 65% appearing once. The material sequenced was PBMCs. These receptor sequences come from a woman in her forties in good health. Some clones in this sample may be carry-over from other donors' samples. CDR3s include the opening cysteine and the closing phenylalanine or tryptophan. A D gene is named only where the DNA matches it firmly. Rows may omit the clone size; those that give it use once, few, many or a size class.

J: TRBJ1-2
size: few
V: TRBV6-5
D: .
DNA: TGTGCCAGCAGTTACTTCGGGGCTAACTATGGCTACACCTTC
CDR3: CASSYFGANYGYTF

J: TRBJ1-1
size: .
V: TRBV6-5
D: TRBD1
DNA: TGTGCCAGCAGTTGGGACAGCACAATGTACACTGAAGCTTTCTTT
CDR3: CASSWDSTMYTEAFF

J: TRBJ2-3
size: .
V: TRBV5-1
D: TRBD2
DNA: TGCGCCAGCAGCTTGGATAGCGGGAGGTCCACAGATACGCAGTATTTT
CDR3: CASSLDSGRSTDTQYF

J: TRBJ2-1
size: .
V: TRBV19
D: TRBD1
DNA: TGTGCCAGTAGCCCGGGACAGAGCTCCTACAATGAGCAGTTCTTC
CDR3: CASSPGQSSYNEQFF

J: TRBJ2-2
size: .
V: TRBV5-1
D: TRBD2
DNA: TGCGCCAGCAGCCCGACTAGCGGAACCAACACCGGGGAGCTGTTTTTT
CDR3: CASSPTSGTNTGELFF

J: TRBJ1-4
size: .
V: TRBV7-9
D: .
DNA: TGTGCCAGCAGCTCAGGGGTTTTTGAAAAACTGTTTTTT
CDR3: CASSSGVFEKLFF

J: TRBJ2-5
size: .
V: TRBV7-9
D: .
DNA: TGTGCCAGCAGCCCCCCATTCCAAGAGACCCAGTACTTC
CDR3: CASSPPFQETQYF

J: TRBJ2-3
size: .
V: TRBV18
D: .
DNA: TGTGCCAGCTCACCACGAAGGCAAGATACGCAGTATTTT
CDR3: CASSPRRQDTQYF

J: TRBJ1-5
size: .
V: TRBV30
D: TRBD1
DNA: TGTGCCTGGAGTGCAGGACAGGGGAATCAGCCCCAGCATTTT
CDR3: CAWSAGQGNQPQHF

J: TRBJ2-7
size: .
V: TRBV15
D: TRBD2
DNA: TGTGCCACCAGCAGAGAAACTAGCGGGAGGTACGAGCAGTACTTC
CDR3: CATSRETSGRYEQYF

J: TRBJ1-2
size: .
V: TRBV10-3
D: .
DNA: TGTGCCATCAGCGACAAAGATTATGGCTACACCTTC
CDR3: CAISDKDYGYTF

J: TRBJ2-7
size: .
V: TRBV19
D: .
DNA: TGTGCCAGTAGTACCCCCCAGGGTTACGAGCAGTACTTC
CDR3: CASSTPQGYEQYF

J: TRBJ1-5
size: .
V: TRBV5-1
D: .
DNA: TGCGCCAGCAGCCCGTGGATGGGAGATCAGCCCCAGCATTTT
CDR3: CASSPWMGDQPQHF

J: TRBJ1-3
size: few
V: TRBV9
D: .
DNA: TGTGCCAGCAGCGTAGGGGGAAATGGAAACACCATATATTTT
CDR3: CASSVGGNGNTIYF